This T cell receptor beta chain is from a study of blood T cell repertoires in COVID-19. This table comes from immunoSEQ multiplex PCR, and its TCRdb copy is limited to in-frame clones, with some not included. The table has under 200,000 clones, 70% to 85% seen once. CDR1 is MNHNY and CDR2 is SVGAGI in the germline V gene (reference sequence). The CDR3 is made up of 14 amino acids. V lost 6 bases to trimming and J lost 7 bases, with 16 bases between them. The clonotype originates from a woman aged 55-69 years with acute COVID-19. This chain uses TRBV6-6 with TRBJ2-1; D gene unclear. The sample consisted of PBMCs or T cells enriched from blood (not recorded which). The CDR3 DNA is TGTGCCAGCAGCCCCTATCGAACTCGGAATGAGCAGTTCTTC. Its protein is CASSPYRTRNEQFF.